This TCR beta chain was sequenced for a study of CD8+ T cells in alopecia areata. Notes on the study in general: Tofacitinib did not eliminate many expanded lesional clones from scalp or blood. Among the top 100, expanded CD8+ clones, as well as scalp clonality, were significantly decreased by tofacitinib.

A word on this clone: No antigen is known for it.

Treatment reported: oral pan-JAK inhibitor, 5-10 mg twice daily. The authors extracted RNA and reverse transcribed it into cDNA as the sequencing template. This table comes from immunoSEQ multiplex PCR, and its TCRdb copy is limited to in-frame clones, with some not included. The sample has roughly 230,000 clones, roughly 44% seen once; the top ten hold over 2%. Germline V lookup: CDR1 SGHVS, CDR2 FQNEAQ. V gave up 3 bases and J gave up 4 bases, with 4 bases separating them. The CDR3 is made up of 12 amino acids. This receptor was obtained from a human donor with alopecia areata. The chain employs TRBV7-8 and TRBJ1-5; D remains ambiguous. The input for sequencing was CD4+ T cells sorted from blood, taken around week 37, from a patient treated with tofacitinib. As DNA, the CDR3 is TGTGCCAGCAGCTTCGGGAATCAGCCCCAGCATTTT. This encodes CASSFGNQPQHF.